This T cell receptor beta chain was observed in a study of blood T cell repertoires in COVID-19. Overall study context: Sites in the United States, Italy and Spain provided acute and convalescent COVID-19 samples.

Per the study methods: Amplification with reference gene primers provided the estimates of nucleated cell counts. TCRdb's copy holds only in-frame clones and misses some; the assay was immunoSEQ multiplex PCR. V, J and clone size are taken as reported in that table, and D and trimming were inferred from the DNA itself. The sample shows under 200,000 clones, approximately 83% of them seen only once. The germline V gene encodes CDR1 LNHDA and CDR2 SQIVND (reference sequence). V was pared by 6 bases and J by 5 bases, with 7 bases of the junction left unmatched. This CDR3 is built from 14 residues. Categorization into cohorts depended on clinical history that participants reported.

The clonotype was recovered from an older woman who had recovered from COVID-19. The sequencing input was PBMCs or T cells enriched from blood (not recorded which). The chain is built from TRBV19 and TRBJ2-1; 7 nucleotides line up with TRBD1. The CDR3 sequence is CASRVRDRDNEQFF. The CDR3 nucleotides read TGTGCCAGTAGGGTAAGGGACAGAGACAATGAGCAGTTCTTC. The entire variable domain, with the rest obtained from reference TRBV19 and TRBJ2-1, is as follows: DGGITQSPKYLFRKEGQNVTLSCEQNLNHDAMYWYRQDPGQGLRLIYYSQIVNDFQKGDIAEGYSVSREKKESFPLTVTSAQKNPTAFYLCASRVRDRDNEQFFGPGTRLTVL.